The 30 T cell receptor beta chains in this list originate from one sample, sequenced in a study of T-cell memory formation after mild COVID-19. In TCRdb, the 5' RACE reads were re-called with MiXCR into one record per CDR3 protein. Of about 270,000 distinct CDR3 sequences in the sample, roughly 18% were seen once. The specimen was PBMCs or a T cell subset sorted from them (not recorded which). The receptors derive from a young man who had mild COVID-19 (a few samples of this study predate the infection). Cell type and time point are not known.

This clonotype has only a few counts. V and J are TRBV7-6 and TRBJ1-1; TRBD1 agrees at 9 bases. Germline loops: CDR1 SGHVS, CDR2 FNYEAQ. V gave up 5 bases and J gave up 4 bases; unmatched junction bases: 8. CDR3 length equals 15 residues. Here the CDR3 DNA reads TGTGCCAGCAGCAAGAGGGACAGGGTGTCCACTGAAGCTTTCTTT. Protein sequence: CASSKRDRVSTEAFF.

There are a few counts of this clonotype. The chain recombines TRBV6-5 with TRBJ2-7; no clear D. The CDR3 consists of 11 residues. Trimming shortened V by 6 bases and J by 1 base, and 4 bases separated the two germline ends. CDR1 and CDR2 from the germline V gene are MNHEY and SVGAGI. For the CDR3, the DNA is TGTGCCAGCAGGGGTTCCTACGAGCAGTACTTC. Translation gives CASRGSYEQYF.

This chain links TRBV5-1 with TRBJ2-1, with a weak D call TRBD1 (5 bases). The germline V and J ends were trimmed by 4 bases and 8 bases, with 22 bases remaining between them. The CDR3 is 16 amino acids. Germline V gives CDR1 SGHRS, CDR2 YFSETQ. CDR3 nucleotides: TGCGCCAGCAGCCGGATCCCAGGGTCCGATTCGGATGAGCAGTTCTTC. As protein: CASSRIPGSDSDEQFF.

This chain connects TRBV9 to TRBJ1-6; 7 bases align to TRBD1. The germline V gene encodes CDR1 SGDLS and CDR2 YYNGEE. Losses at the gene ends were 0 bases for V and 14 bases for J; bases not matched to a gene: 11. The CDR3 extends over 15 amino acids. Written as DNA, the CDR3 is TGTGCCAGCAGCGTAGATTCACAGGGGCGGAAATCCCTCCACTTT. Translating gives CASSVDSQGRKSLHF.

The chain carries TRBV4-1 and TRBJ1-3; D is possibly TRBD1 (6 bases). Per germline, CDR1 MGHRA and CDR2 YSYEKL. This CDR3 is built from 16 residues. The ends were cut back, 3 bases at V and 0 bases at J, with 12 bases in the middle. CDR3 region: CASSQTQGSSGNTIYF. The CDR3 DNA reads as TGCGCCAGCAGCCAGACACAGGGCTCCTCTGGAAACACCATATATTTT.

This chain joins TRBV5-5 and TRBJ2-7; D is perhaps TRBD1 or TRBD2 (5 bases each). The CDR3 has 14 residues. Germline loops: CDR1 SGHKS, CDR2 YYEKEE (reference sequence). The V gene lost 4 bases and the J gene lost 3 bases, with 14 bases spanning the gap. CDR3 sequence reads: CASSNPGRDYEQYV. CDR3 DNA: TGTGCCAGCAGCAACCCGGGACGCGACTACGAGCAGTACGTC.

The CDR3 nucleotides are TGTGCCAGCAGCCGCCGCCTCATGAACACTGAAGCTTTCTTT. Protein sequence: CASSRRLMNTEAFF. This rearrangement joins TRBV4-2 to TRBJ1-1; D remains unclear. The CDR3 has 14 amino acids. CDR1 and CDR2 (germline): LGHNA, YNFKEQ. V dropped 4 bases and J dropped 0 bases, with 9 bases sitting between them.

The chain employs TRBV5-1 and TRBJ1-2; 7 bases agree with TRBD1. CDR1 SGHRS and CDR2 YFSETQ come from the germline V gene. V was pared by 0 bases and J by 8 bases, with 1 base of the junction left unmatched. CDR3 size: 12 residues. DNA of the CDR3: TGCGCCAGCAGCTTGGAGGGGGCCGGCTACACCTTC. Translation: CASSLEGAGYTF.

The sample holds one count of this clonotype. Here the CDR3 DNA reads TGTGCCAGCAGCAACCGACAGGGATCCTCCCCCTATGGCTACACCTTC. It is translated as CASSNRQGSSPYGYTF. The rearrangement uses TRBV7-2 and TRBJ1-2; 7 bases are shared with TRBD1. The CDR3 is 16 residues long. Germline loops: CDR1 SGHTA, CDR2 FQGNSA. V shed 5 bases, J shed 4 bases, and the junction held 13 bases outside the gene matches. The variable domain in full, completed from reference TRBV7-2 and TRBJ1-2, reads GAGVSQSPSNKVTEKGKDVELRCDPISGHTALYWYRQSLGQGLEFLIYFQGNSAPDKSGLPSDRFSAERTGGSVSTLTIQRTQQEDSAVYLCASSNRQGSSPYGYTFGSGTRLTVV.

This rearrangement joins TRBV3-1 to TRBJ2-7; D perhaps matches TRBD1 (6 bases). The CDR3 runs to 14 residues. Germline lookup yields CDR1 LGHDT and CDR2 YNNKEL (reference sequence). V lost 5 bases to trimming and J lost 1 base, with 12 bases between them. CDR3 loop: CASSGRGGSYEQYF. CDR3 nucleotides: TGTGCCAGCAGCGGCAGGGGTGGTTCCTACGAGCAGTACTTC.

This clonotype was counted many times. The V call is TRBV7-2, the J call TRBJ2-1, with TRBD2 as a possible D gene (5 bases). The length of the CDR3 is 15 residues. The V and J ends lost 6 bases and 0 bases respectively, with 12 bases between them. Per germline, CDR1 SGHTA and CDR2 FQGNSA. The CDR3 nucleotides are TGTGCCAGCAGAGAGCGGATCAGCTCCTACAATGAGCAGTTCTTC. This codes for CASRERISSYNEQFF. The complete variable domain, with remaining parts taken from reference TRBV7-2 and TRBJ2-1, reads GAGVSQSPSNKVTEKGKDVELRCDPISGHTALYWYRQSLGQGLEFLIYFQGNSAPDKSGLPSDRFSAERTGGSVSTLTIQRTQQEDSAVYLCASRERISSYNEQFFGPGTRLTVL.

The CDR3 protein is CAISEHSSYEQYF. The CDR3 nucleotides are TGTGCCATCAGTGAACACAGCTCCTACGAGCAGTACTTC. The chain employs TRBV10-3 and TRBJ2-7; D unresolved. Looked up from germline, CDR1 is ENHRY and CDR2 is SYGVKD. This CDR3 contains 13 residues. The V end lost 3 bases, the J end lost 0 bases, and 6 bases lay between the germline ends.

This clonotype was observed a handful of times. This chain joins TRBV14 and TRBJ2-1; no firm D call. The V gene's germline CDR1 is SGHDN and CDR2 FVKESK. Trimming shortened V by 0 bases and J by 6 bases, and 12 bases separated the two germline ends. The CDR3 is made up of 15 amino acids. Here the CDR3 reads CASSQDGLGVNEQFF. The CDR3 DNA follows: TGTGCCAGCAGCCAAGATGGGCTAGGAGTCAATGAGCAGTTCTTC.

The rearrangement joins TRBV27 to TRBJ1-6, with D possibly matching TRBD1 (5 bases). The germline V gene encodes CDR1 MNHEY and CDR2 SMNVEV (reference sequence). Trimming shortened V by 4 bases and J by 9 bases, and 10 bases separated the two germline ends. The CDR3 totals 13 residues. The CDR3 is CASSYEGVSPLHF. The DNA for the CDR3 is TGTGCCAGCAGTTATGAAGGGGTTTCACCCCTCCACTTT.

DNA of the CDR3: TGCGCCAGCAGCCGGTCGGGGGGTTGGAACATTCAGTACTTC. It yields the protein CASSRSGGWNIQYF. This chain connects TRBV4-1 to TRBJ2-4, with TRBD2 matching over 7 bases. There are 14 residues in the CDR3. J was trimmed by 7 bases and V by 4 bases; bases with no gene match: 7. Germline values: CDR1 MGHRA, CDR2 YSYEKL.

The V call is TRBV6-5, the J call TRBJ1-6; D call uncertain. The CDR3 contains 13 residues. V was clipped by 6 bases and J by 12 bases, with 15 bases between them. The germline V gene encodes CDR1 MNHEY and CDR2 SVGAGI. The DNA for the CDR3 is TGTGCCAGCAGGGCCCTGGGTCTACTACCCCTCCACTTT. Translating gives CASRALGLLPLHF.

This clonotype was seen only a few times. The chain recombines TRBV29-1 with TRBJ1-2; D is undetermined. Germline assignment: CDR1 SQVTM and CDR2 ANQGSEA. The length of the CDR3 is 12 residues. The ends were cut back, 7 bases at V and 8 bases at J, with 17 bases in the middle. CDR3 coding DNA: TGCAGCGCTCCCTATGGGCCCTCCGGCTACACCTTC. Its protein product is CSAPYGPSGYTF. Full variable domain (outside the CDR3, taken from reference TRBV29-1 and TRBJ1-2): SAVISQKPSRDICQRGTSLTIQCQVDSQVTMMFWYRQQPGQSLTLIATANQGSEATYESGFVIDKFPISRPNLTFSTLTVSNMSPEDSSIYLCSAPYGPSGYTFGSGTRLTVV.

V is TRBV12-3 or TRBV12-4 and J is TRBJ1-5; possibly TRBD1 for D (5 bases). The CDR3 totals 15 residues. The V end lost 1 base, the J end lost 7 bases, and 14 bases lay between the germline ends. DNA of the CDR3: TGTGCCAGCAGTTTAGTTCGGGGGGTAGAGCAGCCCCAGCATTTT. It is translated as CASSLVRGVEQPQHF.

This clonotype was recorded at least ten times. V usage is TRBV19 and J usage is TRBJ2-5; possible D gene TRBD1, 6 bases. The CDR3 extends over 15 amino acids. Per germline, CDR1 LNHDA and CDR2 SQIVND (reference sequence). Trimming took 5 bases from V and 3 from J, leaving 16 bases between them. The DNA of the CDR3 is TGTGCCAGTAGTTTCTCACCGGGACAAGAAGAGACCCAGTACTTC. This gives the protein CASSFSPGQEETQYF.

This sequence joins TRBV7-8 and TRBJ1-2; D remains unclear. Looked up from germline, CDR1 is SGHVS and CDR2 is FQNEAQ. Trimming pared 4 bases from V and 7 bases from J, leaving 13 bases between. This CDR3 spans 13 amino acids. The CDR3 sequence: CASSSGGSSGYTF. The CDR3 DNA sequence: TGTGCCAGCAGCTCAGGAGGTTCTAGTGGCTACACCTTC. The full variable domain, with the rest looked up from reference TRBV7-8 and TRBJ1-2, is GAGVSQSPRYKVAKRGQDVALRCDPISGHVSLFWYQQALGQGPEFLTYFQNEAQLDKSGLPSDRFFAERPEGSVSTLKIQRTQQEDSAVYLCASSSGGSSGYTFGSGTRLTVV.

The V gene is TRBV6-2 or TRBV6-3, the J gene TRBJ1-1; D uncertain. This CDR3 is 14 amino acids long. With 7 bases removed from V and 1 base from J, the gap between germline ends came to 13 bases. From germline, CDR1 is MNHEY and CDR2 SVGEGT. CDR3 sequence reads: CASTLRPENTEAFF. The CDR3 coding sequence is TGTGCCAGCACCCTGAGGCCCGAGAACACTGAAGCTTTCTTT.

The rearrangement uses TRBV24-1 and TRBJ2-7; D uncertain. This CDR3 contains 13 residues. The ends were cut back, 3 bases at V and 0 bases at J, with 5 bases in the middle. CDR1 is KGHDR and CDR2 is SFDVKD in the germline V gene. CDR3 residues: CATSDGNSYEQYF. CDR3 DNA sequence: TGTGCCACCAGTGATGGCAACTCCTACGAGCAGTACTTC.

This clonotype has a handful of counts. The chain couples TRBV4-2 to TRBJ2-5; D is uncertain. Germline CDR1 reads LGHNA; CDR2 reads YNFKEQ. The CDR3 extends over 13 amino acids. V lost 1 base, J lost 4 bases, and 7 bases lay in between. The CDR3 sequence is CASSQVLGETQYF. CDR3 DNA sequence: TGTGCCAGCAGCCAAGTCTTGGGAGAGACCCAGTACTTC.

The chain is built from TRBV5-4 and TRBJ2-2; D is undetermined. Germline loops: CDR1 SGHNT, CDR2 YYREEE (reference sequence). V was shortened by 0 bases and J by 3 bases, with 3 bases between the two germline ends. This CDR3 contains 13 residues. The CDR3 region has the DNA TGTGCCAGCAGCTTGGGGTACACCGGGGAGCTGTTTTTT. It encodes CASSLGYTGELFF. The full variable domain, rest sourced from reference TRBV5-4 and TRBJ2-2, is ETGVTQSPTHLIKTRGQQVTLRCSSQSGHNTVSWYQQALGQGPQFIFQYYREEENGRGNFPPRFSGLQFPNYSSELNVNALELDDSALYLCASSLGYTGELFFGEGSRLTVL.

CDR3 DNA sequence: TGTGCCAGCAGCGTAGGCGGGGGGGCAGATACGCAGTATTTT. This encodes CASSVGGGADTQYF. This chain links TRBV9 with TRBJ2-3, with 9 bases fitting TRBD2. The CDR3 totals 14 residues. Germline trimming cut 0 bases from V and 4 bases from J; bases unmatched to any gene: 0. In germline, CDR1 is SGDLS, CDR2 YYNGEE.

In this sample, this clonotype turned up a few times. CDR3 sequence (DNA): TGTGCCAGCAGTTGGTCTGCGTTGGGAGAGCAGTACGTC. Residues: CASSWSALGEQYV. This chain links TRBV27 with TRBJ2-7; D call uncertain. The germline V and J ends were trimmed by 4 bases and 7 bases, with 14 bases remaining between them. Germline V gene sequence: CDR1 MNHEY, CDR2 SMNVEV (reference sequence). The CDR3 totals 13 residues.

This chain joins TRBV13 and TRBJ2-7; TRBD1 or TRBD2 may be the D gene (6 bases each). Trimming removed 5 bases at V and 6 bases at J, with 17 bases between. There are 14 residues in the CDR3. Germline V CDR1 and CDR2: PRHDT, FYEKMQ (reference sequence). CDR3 protein: CASSTQVGGPEQYF. The CDR3 DNA reads as TGTGCCAGCAGCACCCAGGTGGGGGGCCCCGAGCAGTACTTC.

The chain recombines TRBV11-2 with TRBJ1-1; a weak D match, TRBD1 (5 bases). Germline V gene lookup returns CDR1 SGHAT and CDR2 FQNNGV. The CDR3 has 13 amino acids. V was shortened by 5 bases and J by 6 bases, with 13 bases between the two germline ends. CDR3 nucleotide sequence: TGTGCCAGCAGCCCCCCGGGGGGAGCTGAAGCTTTCTTT. Translated: CASSPPGGAEAFF.

CDR3 amino acids: CASRKTGGTDTQYF. The CDR3 nucleotides are TGTGCCAGCAGAAAGACAGGGGGCACAGATACGCAGTATTTT. The rearrangement joins TRBV25-1 to TRBJ2-3; 8 bases line up with TRBD1. Germline CDR1 and CDR2: MGHDK and SYGVNS. CDR3 length equals 14 residues. With V trimmed by 6 bases and J by 1 base, 3 bases remained unmatched.

This clonotype was observed a handful of times. The chain recombines TRBV10-2 with TRBJ1-1; D unclear. Germline CDR1 WSHSY, CDR2 SAAADI. The CDR3 is made up of 13 amino acids. V lost 7 bases and J lost 4, with 13 bases in between. The CDR3 DNA follows: TGCGCCAGCACTCTGATTCGAAGCACTGAAGCTTTCTTT. It specifies CASTLIRSTEAFF.